The 16 T cell receptor beta chains given below trace back to one sample, sequenced in a study of blood T cells in healthy people across ages. For the second PCR, which ran for roughly 6 to 11 cycles, a sample-barcoded 5' primer and a J-beta primer mix were used. TCRdb recomputed calls from the 5' RACE reads with MiXCR, one row per CDR3 protein. The profile shows 1.5 million or so distinct CDR3 sequences, 40% to 50% of them singletons. Material for sequencing was blood. The source of these receptors is a woman in her late teens or twenties in good health.

The genes are TRBV20-1 and TRBJ2-5, with 7 bases aligning to TRBD1. The length of the CDR3 is 15 residues. Germline V gene data show CDR1 as DFQATT and CDR2 as SNEGSKA (reference sequence). J was trimmed by 3 bases and V by 6 bases; bases with no gene match: 13. The CDR3 sequence: CSAINRGGLKETQYF. The CDR3 bases are TGCAGTGCGATTAACAGGGGCGGTCTTAAAGAGACCCAGTACTTC.

The chain joins TRBV5-1 to TRBJ1-2; D is undetermined. Germline loops: CDR1 SGHRS, CDR2 YFSETQ. The CDR3 loop spans 14 amino acids. Trimming pared 2 bases from V and 0 bases from J, leaving 8 bases between. CDR3 bases: TGCGCCAGCAGCTTTCGGTTAGCTAACTATGGCTACACCTTC. Translating gives CASSFRLANYGYTF.

In its sample, this clonotype was seen many times. An end of the junction does not agree with germline; a read error may underlie this. V and J are TRBV3-1 and TRBJ1-1, with 7 positions matching TRBD1. CDR3 length equals 12 residues. CDR1 and CDR2 from the germline V gene are LGHDT and YNNKEL (reference sequence). The CDR3: CASSQGDTEAFF. As DNA, the CDR3 is TGCGCCAGCAGCCAGGGGGACACTGAAGCTTTCTTT.

This clonotype is a singleton in its sample. This clone may be a read error of a much larger clone one base away. This chain links TRBV15 with TRBJ1-4, with D maybe TRBD1 (6 bases). Looked up from germline, CDR1 is LNHNV and CDR2 is YYDKDF (reference sequence). The CDR3 consists of 16 residues. The CDR3 loop is CATGSDLGGQDEKLFF. The CDR3 nucleotides read TGTGCCACCGGCAGCGACTTGGGGGGCCAGGATGAAAAACTGTTTTTT.

Remarks on this clonotype: Its ends do not fully match the called genes, so a read error is possible. The chain has TRBV7-3 and TRBJ2-2; no reliable D call. Per germline, CDR1 SGHTA and CDR2 FQGTGA. The length of the CDR3 is 13 residues. CDR3 sequence reads: CASSPPNIGELFF. CDR3 bases: TGTGCCAGCAGCCCACCGAACATCGGGGAGCTGTTTTTT.

The CDR3 spells CASSLGSDGGRSGANVLTF. CDR3 nucleotides: TGTGCCAGCAGTTTAGGATCAGACGGGGGGCGCTCTGGGGCCAACGTCCTGACTTTC. This rearrangement joins TRBV12-3 or TRBV12-4 to TRBJ2-6, with D perhaps TRBD2 (7 bases). This CDR3 has 19 residues. The V gene lost 1 base and the J gene lost 0 bases, with 16 bases spanning the gap.

V usage is TRBV15 and J usage is TRBJ1-4; D not certain. This CDR3 region has 16 residues. Trimming pared 1 base from V and 0 bases from J, leaving 9 bases between. The germline V gene encodes CDR1 LNHNV and CDR2 YYDKDF (reference sequence). This CDR3 is CATSRGRTATNEKLFF. The CDR3 region has the DNA TGTGCCACCAGCAGAGGACGGACTGCAACTAATGAAAAACTGTTTTTT. The variable domain in full, with the rest retrieved from reference TRBV15 and TRBJ1-4, is DAMVIQNPRYQVTQFGKPVTLSCSQTLNHNVMYWYQQKSSQAPKLLFHYYDKDFNNEADTPDNFQSRRPNTSFCFLDIRSPGLGDTAMYLCATSRGRTATNEKLFFGSGTQLSVL.

CDR3 in DNA: TGTGCCAGCAGACAAAGTCCGGTAGGACTTAACACTGAAGCTTTCTTT. The encoded protein is CASRQSPVGLNTEAFF. The V and J genes are TRBV7-2 and TRBJ1-1; D is unresolved. Between the trimmed V and J ends, which lost 6 bases and 2 bases, there was a span of 19 bases. The CDR3 is made up of 16 amino acids. In germline, CDR1 is SGHTA, CDR2 FQGNSA.

This chain joins TRBV27 and TRBJ2-2, with 11 bases identical to TRBD1. Germline CDR1 MNHEY, CDR2 SMNVEV (reference sequence). CDR3 length: 17 residues. V was pared by 1 base and J by 7 bases, with 8 bases of the junction left unmatched. The DNA of the CDR3 is TGTGCCAGCAGTTTATTGGGACAGGGGGTGGTTGTCGGGGAGCTGTTTTTT. Translated, it gives CASSLLGQGVVVGELFF.

V is TRBV27 and J is TRBJ1-2, with 12 positions matching TRBD1. Germline V gene lookup returns CDR1 MNHEY and CDR2 SMNVEV (reference sequence). J lost 4 bases, V lost 3 bases, and 12 bases had no gene match. The CDR3 sequence is 18 residues long. The CDR3 nucleotides read TGTGCCAGCAGTTTGTATGGGACAGGGGGCGCGAAGGGCTATGGCTACACCTTC. Residues: CASSLYGTGGAKGYGYTF.

The chain combines TRBV4-2 with TRBJ1-4; D gene ambiguous. The germline V gene has CDR1 LGHNA and CDR2 YNFKEQ. V was shortened by 4 bases and J by 8 bases, with 14 bases between the two germline ends. The CDR3 covers 14 residues. This CDR3 is CASSPPGIGEKLFF. DNA for the CDR3: TGTGCCAGCAGCCCTCCGGGGATAGGGGAAAAACTGTTTTTT.

CDR3 coding DNA: TGTGCCAGCAGCCCCCAAGGGCTAGCGGGACTTAATGAGCAGTACTTC. The encoded protein is CASSPQGLAGLNEQYF. The genes are TRBV7-9 and TRBJ2-7, with TRBD2 identical over 9 bases. V trimming: 5 bases; J trimming: 7 bases; junction bases outside the gene matches: 15. The V gene's germline CDR1 is SEHNR and CDR2 FQNEAQ (reference sequence). This CDR3 spans 16 amino acids.

The genes are TRBV12-3 or TRBV12-4 and TRBJ2-7, with D perhaps matching TRBD1 (5 bases). Trimming took 11 bases from V and 0 from J, leaving 14 bases between them. CDR3 length equals 13 residues. The CDR3, as DNA: TGTGCCTCTGGGGCAGGGATCTCCTACGAGCAGTACTTC. As protein: CASGAGISYEQYF.

The genes are TRBV18 and TRBJ2-3; unclear D gene. The CDR3 is made up of 14 amino acids. Trimming stripped 0 bases from V and 2 bases from J, with 6 bases between. Looked up from germline, CDR1 is KGHSH and CDR2 is LQKENI. CDR3 sequence: CASSPPVSTDTQYF. For the CDR3, the DNA is TGTGCCAGCTCACCACCGGTTTCCACAGATACGCAGTATTTT.

The V call is TRBV12-3 or TRBV12-4, the J call TRBJ2-3; D not resolved. The CDR3 runs 11 residues. V shed 5 bases and J shed 11 bases, with 11 bases lying between them. CDR3 nucleotide sequence: TGTGCCAGCAGTGAGGCTGGATGGCAGTATTTT. It yields the protein CASSEAGWQYF.

This clonotype was detected only a few times. The J gene is TRBJ2-3, the V gene TRBV11-2, with TRBD2 matching 13 bases. Per germline, CDR1 SGHAT and CDR2 FQNNGV. With 5 bases clipped from V and 9 bases from J, the junction kept 11 bases outside the gene matches. The CDR3 extends over 16 amino acids. The CDR3 loop is CASSPVTSGGAWTQYF. The CDR3 nucleotides read TGTGCCAGCAGCCCAGTTACTAGCGGGGGGGCTTGGACGCAGTATTTT.